This T cell receptor (beta chain) was identified during a study of tumour-infiltrating T cells in Burkitt lymphoma. As concerns this clone: No antigen is known for it.

Study results and limitations: Many Burkitt lymphoma patients shared several public clonotypes.

Germline V gene lookup returns CDR1 MNHEY and CDR2 SMNVEV (reference sequence). Trimming took off 8 bases at V and 6 bases at J, with 10 bases between the two ends. This CDR3 contains 11 residues. Some clones are missing from TCRdb's copy, which holds only in-frame ones; the method was immunoSEQ multiplex PCR. The sample has several thousand clones; about 83% are singletons. The sample was tumor tissue. The clonotype originates from a human donor with Burkitt lymphoma. The chain employs TRBV27 and TRBJ2-5; possible D gene TRBD1, 6 bases. The CDR3 DNA sequence: TGTGCCAGCGGAACAGGGAAGACCCAGTACTTC. Translation: CASGTGKTQYF.